The entry below describes one T cell receptor beta chain. Antigen unknown. This CDR3 has 13 amino acids. J gave up 2 bases and V 5 bases, and 3 bases lay outside the gene matches. Germline V gene data show CDR1 as SGHTA and CDR2 as FQGTGA. This table comes from immunoSEQ multiplex PCR, and its TCRdb copy is limited to in-frame clones, with some not included. In the table there are about 100,000 clones, around nine tenths of which are singletons. The sample is drawn from a study of OX40 agonist ivuxolimab in advanced cancers. Study-wide background: Patients received the agonistic anti-OX40 (CD134) antibody ivuxolimab. A mean age of roughly 60 years, range about 20 to 90, was recorded, and over 65% were male.

The study, taken as a whole, reports: There were also nonresponders showing low normalized T-cell clonal expansion. It was not determined which antigens were specifically recognized by the peripheral T cells that had undergone clonal expansion.

The sequence came from an adult with an advanced solid tumor such as melanoma, head and neck, liver or kidney cancer. Here the sequenced sample was CD4+ or CD8+ T cells sorted from blood, taken in a trial of the OX40 agonist ivuxolimab. The chain joins TRBV7-3 to TRBJ2-7; TRBD1 aligns across 7 bases. The CDR3 DNA is TGTGCCAGCAGCCTGACAGGGACCTACGAGCAGTACTTC. Its protein is CASSLTGTYEQYF.